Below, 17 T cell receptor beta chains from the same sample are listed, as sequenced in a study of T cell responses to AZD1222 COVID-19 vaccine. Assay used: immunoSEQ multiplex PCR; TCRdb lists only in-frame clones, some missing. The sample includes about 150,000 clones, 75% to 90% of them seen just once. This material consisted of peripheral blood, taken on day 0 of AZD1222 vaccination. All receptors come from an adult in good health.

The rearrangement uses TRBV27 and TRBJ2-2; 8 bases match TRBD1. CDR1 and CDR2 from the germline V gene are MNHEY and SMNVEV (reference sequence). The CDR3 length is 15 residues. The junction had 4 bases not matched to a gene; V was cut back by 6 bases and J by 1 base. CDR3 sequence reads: CASRADRVNTGELFF. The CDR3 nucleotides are TGTGCCAGCAGGGCGGACAGGGTGAACACCGGGGAGCTGTTTTTT.

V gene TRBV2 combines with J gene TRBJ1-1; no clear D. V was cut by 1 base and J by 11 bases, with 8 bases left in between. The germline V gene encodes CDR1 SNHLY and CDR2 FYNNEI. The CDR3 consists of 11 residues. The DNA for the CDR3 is TGTGCCAGCAGTGAAGTGGCGACGGCTTTCTTT. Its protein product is CASSEVATAFF.

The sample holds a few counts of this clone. The CDR3 region is CASNIGRGGNEKLFF. The CDR3 DNA follows: TGTGCCAGCAACATCGGAAGAGGGGGTAATGAAAAACTGTTTTTT. This chain uses TRBV6-5 with TRBJ1-4; D might be TRBD1 (6 bases). With 7 bases removed from V and 4 bases from J, the gap between germline ends came to 16 bases. CDR1 is MNHEY, CDR2 SVGAGI, per germline. The CDR3 totals 15 residues.

CDR3 region: CASSSVGIPETQYF. The CDR3 DNA reads as TGTGCCAGCAGCTCGGTAGGAATTCCCGAGACCCAGTACTTC. The chain has TRBV7-2 and TRBJ2-5; D not certain. Trimming pared 4 bases from V and 5 bases from J, leaving 14 bases between. The CDR3 sequence is 14 residues long. CDR1 is SGHTA, CDR2 FQGNSA, per germline.

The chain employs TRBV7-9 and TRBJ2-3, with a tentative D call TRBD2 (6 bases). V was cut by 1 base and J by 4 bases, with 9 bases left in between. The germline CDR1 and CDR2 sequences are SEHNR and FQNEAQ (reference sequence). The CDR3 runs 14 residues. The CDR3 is CASSLEGRSDTQYF. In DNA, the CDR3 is TGTGCCAGCAGCTTAGAAGGGAGGTCAGATACGCAGTATTTT.

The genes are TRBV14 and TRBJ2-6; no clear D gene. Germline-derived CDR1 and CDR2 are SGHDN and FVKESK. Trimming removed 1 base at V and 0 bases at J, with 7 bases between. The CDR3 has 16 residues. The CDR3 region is CASSQVGSSGANVLTF. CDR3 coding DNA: TGTGCCAGCAGCCAAGTGGGCAGCTCTGGGGCCAACGTCCTGACTTTC.

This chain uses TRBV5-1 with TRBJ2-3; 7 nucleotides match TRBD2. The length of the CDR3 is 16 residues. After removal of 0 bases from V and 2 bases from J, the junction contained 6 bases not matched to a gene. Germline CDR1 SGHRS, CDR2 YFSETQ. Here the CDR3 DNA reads TGCGCCAGCAGCTTGGCGGGAAGCGGGGTCACAGATACGCAGTATTTT. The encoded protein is CASSLAGSGVTDTQYF. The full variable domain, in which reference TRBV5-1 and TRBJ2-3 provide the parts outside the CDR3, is KAGVTQTPRYLIKTRGQQVTLSCSPISGHRSVSWYQQTPGQGLQFLFEYFSETQRNKGNFPGRFSGRQFSNSRSEMNVSTLELGDSALYLCASSLAGSGVTDTQYFGPGTRLTVL.

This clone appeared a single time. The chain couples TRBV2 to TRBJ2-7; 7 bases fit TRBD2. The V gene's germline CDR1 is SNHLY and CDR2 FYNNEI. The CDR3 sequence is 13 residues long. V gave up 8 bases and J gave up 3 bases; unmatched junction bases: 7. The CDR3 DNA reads TGTGCCAGCGGTGGGGGGGACTACTACGAGCAGTACTTC. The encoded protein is CASGGGDYYEQYF.

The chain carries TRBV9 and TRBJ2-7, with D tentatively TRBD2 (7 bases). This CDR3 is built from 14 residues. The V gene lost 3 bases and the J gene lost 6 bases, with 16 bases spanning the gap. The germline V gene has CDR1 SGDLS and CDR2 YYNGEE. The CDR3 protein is CASSEGGVLSEQYF. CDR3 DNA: TGTGCCAGCAGCGAAGGGGGGGTCCTTAGCGAGCAGTACTTC.

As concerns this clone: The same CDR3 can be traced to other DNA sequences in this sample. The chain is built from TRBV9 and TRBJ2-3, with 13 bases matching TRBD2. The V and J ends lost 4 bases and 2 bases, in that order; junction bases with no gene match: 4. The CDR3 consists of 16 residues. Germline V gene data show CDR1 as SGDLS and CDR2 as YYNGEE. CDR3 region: CASSPGLAGVTDTQYF. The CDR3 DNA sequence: TGTGCCAGCAGCCCCGGACTAGCGGGGGTCACAGATACGCAGTATTTT.

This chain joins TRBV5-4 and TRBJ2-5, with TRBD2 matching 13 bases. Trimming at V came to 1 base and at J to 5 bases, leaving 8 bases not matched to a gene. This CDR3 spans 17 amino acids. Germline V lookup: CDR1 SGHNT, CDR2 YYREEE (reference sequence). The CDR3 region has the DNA TGTGCCAGCAGCTTGAGGACTAGCGGGGGTCTTAGGGAGACCCAGTACTTC. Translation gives CASSLRTSGGLRETQYF.

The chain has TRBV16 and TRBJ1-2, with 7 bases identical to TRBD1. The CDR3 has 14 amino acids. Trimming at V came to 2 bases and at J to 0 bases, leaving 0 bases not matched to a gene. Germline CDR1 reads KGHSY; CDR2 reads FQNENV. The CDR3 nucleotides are TGTGCCAGCAGCCAACAGGGGGCTAACTATGGCTACACCTTC. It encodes CASSQQGANYGYTF.

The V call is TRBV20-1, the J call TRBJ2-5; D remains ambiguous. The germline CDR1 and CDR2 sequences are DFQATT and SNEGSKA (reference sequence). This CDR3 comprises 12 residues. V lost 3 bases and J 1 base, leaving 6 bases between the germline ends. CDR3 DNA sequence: TGCAGTGCTAGTAACTTCCAAGAGACCCAGTACTTC. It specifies CSASNFQETQYF.

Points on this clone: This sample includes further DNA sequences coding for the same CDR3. The CDR3, as DNA: TGTGCCAGCAGCTTGACTAGCGGGGGGCAAGAGACCCAGTACTTC. This codes for CASSLTSGGQETQYF. The chain couples TRBV5-6 to TRBJ2-5; 12 bases fit TRBD2. The CDR3 contains 15 residues. The V segment lost 1 base and the J segment 2 bases; nucleotides outside the gene matches: 0. Germline values: CDR1 SGHDT, CDR2 YYEEEE.

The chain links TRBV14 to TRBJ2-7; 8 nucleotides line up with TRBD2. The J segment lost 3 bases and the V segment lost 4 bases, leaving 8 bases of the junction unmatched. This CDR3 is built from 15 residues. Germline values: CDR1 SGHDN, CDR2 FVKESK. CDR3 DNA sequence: TGTGCCAGCAGCCGGGGGGCCGGGAGGGGCTACGAGCAGTACTTC. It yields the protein CASSRGAGRGYEQYF.

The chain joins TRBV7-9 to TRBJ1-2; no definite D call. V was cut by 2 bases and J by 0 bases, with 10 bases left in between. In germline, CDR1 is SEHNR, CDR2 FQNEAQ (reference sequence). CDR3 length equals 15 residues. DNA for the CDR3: TGTGCCAGCAGCTTACCCCTGACTTCTAACTATGGCTACACCTTC. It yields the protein CASSLPLTSNYGYTF. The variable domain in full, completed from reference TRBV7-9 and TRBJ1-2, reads DTGVSQNPRHKITKRGQNVTFRCDPISEHNRLYWYRQTLGQGPEFLTYFQNEAQLEKSRLLSDRFSAERPKGSFSTLEIQRTEQGDSAMYLCASSLPLTSNYGYTFGSGTRLTVV.

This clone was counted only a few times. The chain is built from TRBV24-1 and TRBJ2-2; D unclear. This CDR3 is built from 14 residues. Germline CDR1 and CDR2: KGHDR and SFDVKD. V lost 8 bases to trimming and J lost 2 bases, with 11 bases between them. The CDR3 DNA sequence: TGTGCCACCATGGGCACGGTTAACACCGGGGAGCTGTTTTTT. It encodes CATMGTVNTGELFF.